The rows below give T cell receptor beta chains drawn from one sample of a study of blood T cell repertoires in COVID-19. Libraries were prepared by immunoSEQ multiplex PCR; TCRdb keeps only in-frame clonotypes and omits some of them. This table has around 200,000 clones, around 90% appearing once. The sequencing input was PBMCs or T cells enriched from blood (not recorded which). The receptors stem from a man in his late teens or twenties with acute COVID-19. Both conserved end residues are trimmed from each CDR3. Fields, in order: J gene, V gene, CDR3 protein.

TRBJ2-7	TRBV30	AWSALGQGPYEQY
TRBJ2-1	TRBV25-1	ASSSTSGPNNEQF
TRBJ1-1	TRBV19	ASSIGQGANTEAF
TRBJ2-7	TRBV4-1	ASSLPGGGPYEQY
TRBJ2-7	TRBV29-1	SVEGTGIHEQY
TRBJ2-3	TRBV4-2	ASSRLQGLAGADTQY
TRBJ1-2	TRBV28	ASSPGQGAHGYT
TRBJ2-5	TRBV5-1	ASSLGSGGETQY
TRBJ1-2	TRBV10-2	ASRPDFYGYT
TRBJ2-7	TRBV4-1	ASSSLQDYEQY
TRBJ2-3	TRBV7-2	ASSRRQSTDTQY
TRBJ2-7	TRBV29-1	SVATGTGAHEQY
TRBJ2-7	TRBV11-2	AETRGEGSYEQY
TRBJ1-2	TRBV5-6	ASSLGQGGDGYT
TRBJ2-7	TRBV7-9	ASSSNEQY
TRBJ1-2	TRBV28	ASSLAGGRDYGYT
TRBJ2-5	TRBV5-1	ASSPWAEETQY
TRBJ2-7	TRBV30	AWSAGVTGGDEY
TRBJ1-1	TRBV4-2	ASSQEKGANTEAF
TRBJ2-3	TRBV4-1	ASSQTATDTQY
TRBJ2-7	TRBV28	ASTLGGGYEQY
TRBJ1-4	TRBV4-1	ASSPRTGGGGEKLF
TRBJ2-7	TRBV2	ASGLEQGVHEQY
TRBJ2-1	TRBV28	ASSSGQVGYNEQF
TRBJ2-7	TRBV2	ASMGDRGIGEQY
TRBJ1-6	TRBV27	ASSLARGNSPLH
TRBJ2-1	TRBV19	ASSTSMIGEQF